The TCR beta chain under discussion was sequenced for a study of blood T cell repertoires in COVID-19. The overall study: The United States, Italy and Spain supplied acute and convalescent COVID-19 samples. T cells, B-cell-depleted T cells, or PBMCs supplied cDNA or gDNA.

This clone was counted between two and nine times. Germline V gene sequence: CDR1 SQVTM, CDR2 ANQGSEA. Losses at the gene ends were 7 bases for V and 5 bases for J; bases not matched to a gene: 6. CDR3 size: 13 residues. How the authors handled the data: Amplification with reference gene primers provided the estimates of nucleated cell counts. Data came from immunoSEQ multiplex PCR; TCRdb stores just in-frame clones and leaves some out. V and J calls plus clone size are reproduced from that table; the DNA served to infer D and trimming. The sample lists around 200,000 clones, under 90% seen once, with 4.4% in the top ten.

The origin of this receptor is a man aged 50 to 59 with acute or convalescent COVID-19. The specimen sequenced was peripheral blood. The chain uses TRBV29-1 and TRBJ2-1; 9 bases line up with TRBD2. The CDR3 DNA reads as TGCAGCGCTACCGGGACTAGCCACAATGAGCAGTTCTTC. Amino acids: CSATGTSHNEQFF.